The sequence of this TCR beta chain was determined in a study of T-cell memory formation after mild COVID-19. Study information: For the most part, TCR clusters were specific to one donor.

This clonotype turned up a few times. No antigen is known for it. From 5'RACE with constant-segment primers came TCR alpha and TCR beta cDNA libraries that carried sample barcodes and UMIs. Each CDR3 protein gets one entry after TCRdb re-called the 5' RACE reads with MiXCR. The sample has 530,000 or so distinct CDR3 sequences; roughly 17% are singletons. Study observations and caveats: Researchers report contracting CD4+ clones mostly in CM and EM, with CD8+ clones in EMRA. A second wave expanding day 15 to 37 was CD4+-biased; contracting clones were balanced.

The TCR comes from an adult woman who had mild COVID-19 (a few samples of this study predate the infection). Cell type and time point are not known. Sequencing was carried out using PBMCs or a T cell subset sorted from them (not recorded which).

The CDR3 loop reads CATSRSGYEQYF. The CDR3, as DNA: TGTGCCACCAGCAGATCAGGATACGAGCAGTACTTC. The chain recombines TRBV15 with TRBJ2-7, with D uncertain. Trimming shortened V by 2 bases and J by 4 bases, and 6 bases separated the two germline ends. The CDR3 loop spans 12 amino acids. Germline loops: CDR1 LNHNV, CDR2 YYDKDF (reference sequence). Using reference TRBV15 and TRBJ2-7 for the parts outside the CDR3, the full variable domain is DAMVIQNPRYQVTQFGKPVTLSCSQTLNHNVMYWYQQKSSQAPKLLFHYYDKDFNNEADTPDNFQSRRPNTSFCFLDIRSPGLGDTAMYLCATSRSGYEQYFGPGTRLTVT.